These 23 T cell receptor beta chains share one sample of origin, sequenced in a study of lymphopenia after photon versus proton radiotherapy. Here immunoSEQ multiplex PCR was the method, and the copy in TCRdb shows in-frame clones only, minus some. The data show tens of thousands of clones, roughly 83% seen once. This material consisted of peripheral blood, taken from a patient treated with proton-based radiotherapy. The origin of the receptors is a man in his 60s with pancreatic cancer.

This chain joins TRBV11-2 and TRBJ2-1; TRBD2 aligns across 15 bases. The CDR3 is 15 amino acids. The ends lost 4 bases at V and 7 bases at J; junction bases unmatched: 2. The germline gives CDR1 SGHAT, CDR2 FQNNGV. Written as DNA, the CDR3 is TGTGCCAGCAGCTCCGGGACTAGCGGGAGGAATGAGCAGTTCTTC. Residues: CASSSGTSGRNEQFF. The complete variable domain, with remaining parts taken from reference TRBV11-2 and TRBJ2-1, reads EAGVAQSPRYKIIEKRQSVAFWCNPISGHATLYWYQQILGQGPKLLIQFQNNGVVDDSQLPKDRFSAERLKGVDSTLKIQPAKLEDSAVYLCASSSGTSGRNEQFFGPGTRLTVL.

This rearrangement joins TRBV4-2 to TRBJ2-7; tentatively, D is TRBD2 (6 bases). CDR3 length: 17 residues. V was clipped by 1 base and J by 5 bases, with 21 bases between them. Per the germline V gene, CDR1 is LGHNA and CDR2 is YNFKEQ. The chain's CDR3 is CASSQGSGGPGGDEQYF. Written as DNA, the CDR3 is TGTGCCAGCAGCCAAGGATCCGGGGGACCGGGCGGGGACGAGCAGTACTTC.

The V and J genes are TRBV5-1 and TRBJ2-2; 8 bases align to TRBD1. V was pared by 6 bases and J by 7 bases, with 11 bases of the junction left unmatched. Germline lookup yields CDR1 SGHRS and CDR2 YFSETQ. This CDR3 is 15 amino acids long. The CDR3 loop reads CASNSEGQDIGELFF. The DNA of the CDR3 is TGCGCCAGCAACTCAGAGGGACAGGACATCGGGGAGCTGTTTTTT.

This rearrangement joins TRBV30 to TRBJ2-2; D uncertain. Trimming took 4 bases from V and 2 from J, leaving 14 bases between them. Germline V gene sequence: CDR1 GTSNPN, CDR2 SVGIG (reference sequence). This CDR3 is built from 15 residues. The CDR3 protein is CAWTFAVLNTGELFF. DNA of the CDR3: TGTGCCTGGACTTTTGCGGTACTAAACACCGGGGAGCTGTTTTTT.

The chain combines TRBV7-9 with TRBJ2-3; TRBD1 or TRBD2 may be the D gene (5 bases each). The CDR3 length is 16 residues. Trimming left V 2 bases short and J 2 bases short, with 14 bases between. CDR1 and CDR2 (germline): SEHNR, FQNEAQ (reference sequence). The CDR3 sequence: CASSLLDFGTTDTQYF. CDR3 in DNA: TGTGCCAGCAGCTTATTGGATTTCGGGACCACAGATACGCAGTATTTT.

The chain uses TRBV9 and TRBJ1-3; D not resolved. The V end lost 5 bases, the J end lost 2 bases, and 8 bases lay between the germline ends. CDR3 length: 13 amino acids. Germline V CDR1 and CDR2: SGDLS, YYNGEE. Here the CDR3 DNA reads TGTGCCAGCAGACCGGAGACTGGAAACACCATATATTTT. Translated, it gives CASRPETGNTIYF.

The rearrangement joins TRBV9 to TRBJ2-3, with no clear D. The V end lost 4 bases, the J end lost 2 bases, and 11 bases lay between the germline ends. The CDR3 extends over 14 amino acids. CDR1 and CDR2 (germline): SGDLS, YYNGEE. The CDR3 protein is CASSPDANTDTQYF. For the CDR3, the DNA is TGTGCCAGCAGCCCAGACGCCAACACAGATACGCAGTATTTT.

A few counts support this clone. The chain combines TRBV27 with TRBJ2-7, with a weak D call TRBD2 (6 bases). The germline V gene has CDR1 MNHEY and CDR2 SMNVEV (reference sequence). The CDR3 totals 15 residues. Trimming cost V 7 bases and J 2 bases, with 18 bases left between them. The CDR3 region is CASTHRAGLPYEQYF. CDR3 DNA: TGTGCCAGCACCCACCGGGCGGGACTGCCCTACGAGCAGTACTTC.

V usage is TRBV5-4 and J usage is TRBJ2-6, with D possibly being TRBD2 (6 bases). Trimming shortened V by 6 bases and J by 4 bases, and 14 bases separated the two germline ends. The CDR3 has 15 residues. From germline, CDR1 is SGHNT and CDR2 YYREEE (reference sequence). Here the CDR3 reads CASMEKGRGANVLTF. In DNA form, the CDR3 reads TGTGCCAGCATGGAAAAAGGGAGGGGGGCCAACGTCCTGACTTTC.

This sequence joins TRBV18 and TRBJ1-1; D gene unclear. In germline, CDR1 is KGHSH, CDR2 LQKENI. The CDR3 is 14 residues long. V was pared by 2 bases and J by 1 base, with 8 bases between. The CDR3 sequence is CASSPYSSNTEAFF. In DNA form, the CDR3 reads TGTGCCAGCTCACCATATTCGTCGAACACTGAAGCTTTCTTT.

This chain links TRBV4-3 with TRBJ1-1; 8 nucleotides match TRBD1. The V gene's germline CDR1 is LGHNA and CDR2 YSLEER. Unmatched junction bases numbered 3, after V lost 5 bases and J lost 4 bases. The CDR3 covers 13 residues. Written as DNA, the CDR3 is TGCGCCAGCAGCTGGGGACAGGTCACTGAAGCTTTCTTT. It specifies CASSWGQVTEAFF.

The CDR3 DNA follows: TGTGCCAGCAGCGCCTTGGGGTGGCAGGAGAGCACAGATACGCAGTATTTT. Residues: CASSALGWQESTDTQYF. The chain links TRBV9 to TRBJ2-3; D gene unclear. Looked up from germline, CDR1 is SGDLS and CDR2 is YYNGEE. Trimming removed 3 bases at V and 0 bases at J, with 17 bases between. This CDR3 has 17 residues.

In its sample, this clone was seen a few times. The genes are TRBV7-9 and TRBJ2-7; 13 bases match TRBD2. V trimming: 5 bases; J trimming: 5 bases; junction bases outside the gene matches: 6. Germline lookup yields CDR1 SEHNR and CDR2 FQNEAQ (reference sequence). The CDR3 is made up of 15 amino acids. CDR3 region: CASSTGTSGKNEQYF. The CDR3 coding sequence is TGTGCCAGCAGCACCGGGACTAGCGGGAAGAACGAGCAGTACTTC.

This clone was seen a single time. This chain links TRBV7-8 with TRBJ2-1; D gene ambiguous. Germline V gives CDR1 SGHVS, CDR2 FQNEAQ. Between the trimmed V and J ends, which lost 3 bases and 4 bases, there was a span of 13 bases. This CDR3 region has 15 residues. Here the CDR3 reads CASSLVLGNYNEQFF. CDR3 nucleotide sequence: TGTGCCAGCAGCTTGGTGTTGGGCAATTACAATGAGCAGTTCTTC. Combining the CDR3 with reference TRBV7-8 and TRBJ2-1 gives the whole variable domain GAGVSQSPRYKVAKRGQDVALRCDPISGHVSLFWYQQALGQGPEFLTYFQNEAQLDKSGLPSDRFFAERPEGSVSTLKIQRTQQEDSAVYLCASSLVLGNYNEQFFGPGTRLTVL.

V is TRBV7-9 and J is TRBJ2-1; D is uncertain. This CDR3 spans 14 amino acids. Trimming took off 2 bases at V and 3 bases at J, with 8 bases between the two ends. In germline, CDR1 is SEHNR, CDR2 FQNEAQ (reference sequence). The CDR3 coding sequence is TGTGCCAGCAGCTTATCAGGAAACTACAATGAGCAGTTCTTC. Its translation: CASSLSGNYNEQFF.

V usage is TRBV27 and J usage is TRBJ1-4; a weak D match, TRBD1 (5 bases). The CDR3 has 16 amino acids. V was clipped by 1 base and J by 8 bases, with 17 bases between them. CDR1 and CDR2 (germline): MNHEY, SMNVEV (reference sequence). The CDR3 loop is CASSLFSKGRGEKLFF. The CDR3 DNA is TGTGCCAGCAGTTTATTTAGTAAGGGCCGGGGGGAAAAACTGTTTTTT.

The CDR3 DNA reads TGCAGCGTTGAAGAGGTGGGGGCCTACGAGCAGTACTTC. Residues: CSVEEVGAYEQYF. V gene TRBV29-1 combines with J gene TRBJ2-7; D may be TRBD1 or TRBD2 (5 bases each). Trimming pared 0 bases from V and 2 bases from J, leaving 8 bases between. Per germline, CDR1 SQVTM and CDR2 ANQGSEA. This CDR3 is 13 amino acids long.

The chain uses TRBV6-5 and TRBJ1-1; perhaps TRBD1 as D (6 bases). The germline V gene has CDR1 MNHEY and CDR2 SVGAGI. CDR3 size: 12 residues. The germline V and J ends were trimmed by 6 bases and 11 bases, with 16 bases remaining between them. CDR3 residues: CASSDSQGRAFF. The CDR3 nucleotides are TGTGCCAGCAGCGATTCTCAGGGGAGGGCTTTCTTT.

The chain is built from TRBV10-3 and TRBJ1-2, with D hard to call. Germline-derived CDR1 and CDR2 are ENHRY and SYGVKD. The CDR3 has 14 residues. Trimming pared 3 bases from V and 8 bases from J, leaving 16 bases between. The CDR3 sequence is CAISDGQLTFGYTF. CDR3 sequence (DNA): TGTGCCATCAGTGACGGGCAGCTGACCTTCGGCTACACCTTC.

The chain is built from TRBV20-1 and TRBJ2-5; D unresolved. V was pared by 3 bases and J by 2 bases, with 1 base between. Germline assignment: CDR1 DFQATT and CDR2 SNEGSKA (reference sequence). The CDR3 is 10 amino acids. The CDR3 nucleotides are TGCAGTGCTAGTCAAGAGACCCAGTACTTC. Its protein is CSASQETQYF.

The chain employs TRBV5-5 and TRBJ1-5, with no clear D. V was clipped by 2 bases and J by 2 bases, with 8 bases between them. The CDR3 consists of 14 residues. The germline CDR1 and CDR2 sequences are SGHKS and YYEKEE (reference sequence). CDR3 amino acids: CASSFRSGNQPQHF. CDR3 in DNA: TGTGCCAGCAGCTTCAGGAGTGGCAATCAGCCCCAGCATTTT.

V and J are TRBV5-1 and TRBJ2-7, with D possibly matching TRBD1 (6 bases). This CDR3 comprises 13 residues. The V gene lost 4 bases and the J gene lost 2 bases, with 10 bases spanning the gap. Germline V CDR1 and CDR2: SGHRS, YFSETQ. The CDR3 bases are TGCGCCAGCAGCCCGACAGGACCCTACGAGCAGTACTTC. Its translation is CASSPTGPYEQYF. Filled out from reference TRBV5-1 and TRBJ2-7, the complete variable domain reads KAGVTQTPRYLIKTRGQQVTLSCSPISGHRSVSWYQQTPGQGLQFLFEYFSETQRNKGNFPGRFSGRQFSNSRSEMNVSTLELGDSALYLCASSPTGPYEQYFGPGTRLTVT.

CDR3 DNA: TGTGCCAGCAGCTTAACTAGCGGGAGTACCGGGGAGCTGTTTTTT. This codes for CASSLTSGSTGELFF. This chain joins TRBV11-2 and TRBJ2-2; 11 bases map to TRBD2. The CDR3 sequence is 15 residues long. V gave up 2 bases and J gave up 5 bases; unmatched junction bases: 1. The germline gives CDR1 SGHAT, CDR2 FQNNGV.